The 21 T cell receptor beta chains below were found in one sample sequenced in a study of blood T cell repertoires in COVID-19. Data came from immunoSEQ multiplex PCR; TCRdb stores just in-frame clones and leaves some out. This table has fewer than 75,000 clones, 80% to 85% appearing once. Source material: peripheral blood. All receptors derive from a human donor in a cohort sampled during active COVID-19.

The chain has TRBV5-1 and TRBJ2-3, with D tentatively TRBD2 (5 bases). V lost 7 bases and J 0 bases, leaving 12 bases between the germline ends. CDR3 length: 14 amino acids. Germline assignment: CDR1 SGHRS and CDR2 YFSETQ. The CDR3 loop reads CASARLTSTDTQYF. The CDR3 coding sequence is TGCGCCAGCGCCAGACTAACCAGCACAGATACGCAGTATTTT.

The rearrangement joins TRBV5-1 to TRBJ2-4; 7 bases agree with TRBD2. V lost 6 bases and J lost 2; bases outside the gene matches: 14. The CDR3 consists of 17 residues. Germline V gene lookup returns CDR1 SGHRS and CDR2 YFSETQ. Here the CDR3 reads CASTPGEGFRTKNIQYF. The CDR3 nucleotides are TGCGCCAGCACCCCCGGGGAGGGGTTCCGGACCAAAAACATTCAGTACTTC. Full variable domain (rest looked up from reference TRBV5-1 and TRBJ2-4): KAGVTQTPRYLIKTRGQQVTLSCSPISGHRSVSWYQQTPGQGLQFLFEYFSETQRNKGNFPGRFSGRQFSNSRSEMNVSTLELGDSALYLCASTPGEGFRTKNIQYFGAGTRLSVL.

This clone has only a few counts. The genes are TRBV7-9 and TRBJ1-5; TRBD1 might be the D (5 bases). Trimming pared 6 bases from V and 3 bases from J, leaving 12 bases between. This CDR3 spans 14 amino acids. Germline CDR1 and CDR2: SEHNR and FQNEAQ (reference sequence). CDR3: CASSPTGDNQPQHF. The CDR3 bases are TGTGCCAGCAGTCCAACAGGAGACAATCAGCCCCAGCATTTT.

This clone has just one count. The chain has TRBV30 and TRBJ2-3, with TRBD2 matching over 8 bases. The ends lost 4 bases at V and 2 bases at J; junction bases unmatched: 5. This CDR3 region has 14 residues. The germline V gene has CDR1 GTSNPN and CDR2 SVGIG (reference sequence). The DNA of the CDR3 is TGTGCCTGGAATCGGGGGGGAGCCACAGATACGCAGTATTTT. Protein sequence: CAWNRGGATDTQYF.

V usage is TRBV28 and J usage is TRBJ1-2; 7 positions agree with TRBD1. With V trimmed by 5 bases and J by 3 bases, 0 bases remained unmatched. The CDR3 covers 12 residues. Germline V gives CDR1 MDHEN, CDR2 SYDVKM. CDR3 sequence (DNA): TGTGCCAGCAGTGGGACAGACTATGGCTACACCTTC. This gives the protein CASSGTDYGYTF.

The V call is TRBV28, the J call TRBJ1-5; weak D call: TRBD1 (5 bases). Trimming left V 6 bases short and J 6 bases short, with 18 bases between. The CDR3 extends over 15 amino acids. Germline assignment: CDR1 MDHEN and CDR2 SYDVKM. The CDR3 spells CASSPKVGGAQPQHF. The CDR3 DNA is TGTGCCAGCAGCCCTAAGGTTGGTGGGGCTCAGCCCCAGCATTTT.

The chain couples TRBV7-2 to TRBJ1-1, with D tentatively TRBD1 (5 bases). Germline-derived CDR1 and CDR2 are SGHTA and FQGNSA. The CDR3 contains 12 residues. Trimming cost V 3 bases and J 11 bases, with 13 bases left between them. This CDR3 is CASSLPGTRAFF. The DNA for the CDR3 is TGTGCCAGCAGCTTGCCGGGGACTAGGGCTTTCTTT.

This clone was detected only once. CDR3 coding DNA: TGTGCCTGGAGTCCAGGGTCGATGCTGTTTTTT. Protein: CAWSPGSMLFF. The chain is built from TRBV30 and TRBJ1-4, with a possible D match to TRBD1 (5 bases). V lost 2 bases to trimming and J lost 14 bases, with 12 bases between them. Germline CDR1 reads GTSNPN; CDR2 reads SVGIG (reference sequence). The CDR3 has 11 amino acids.

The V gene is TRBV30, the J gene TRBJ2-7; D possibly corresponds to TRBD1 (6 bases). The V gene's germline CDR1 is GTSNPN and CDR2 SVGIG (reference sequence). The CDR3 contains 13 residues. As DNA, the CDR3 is TGTGCTTCGACGGACAGACTGACCTACGAGCAGTACTTC. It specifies CASTDRLTYEQYF.

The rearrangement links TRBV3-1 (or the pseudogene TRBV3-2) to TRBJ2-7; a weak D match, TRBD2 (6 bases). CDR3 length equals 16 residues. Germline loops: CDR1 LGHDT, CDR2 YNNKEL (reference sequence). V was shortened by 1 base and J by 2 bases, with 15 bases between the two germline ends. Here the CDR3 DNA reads TGTGCCAGCAGCCAAGTTGGAGGGAACCGAACCTACGAGCAGTACTTC. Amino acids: CASSQVGGNRTYEQYF.

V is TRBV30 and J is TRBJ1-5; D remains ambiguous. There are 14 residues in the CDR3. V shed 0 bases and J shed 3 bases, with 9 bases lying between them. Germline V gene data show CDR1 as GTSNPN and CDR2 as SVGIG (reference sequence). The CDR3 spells CAWSVGGSNQPQHF. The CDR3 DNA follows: TGTGCCTGGAGTGTAGGAGGGTCCAATCAGCCCCAGCATTTT.

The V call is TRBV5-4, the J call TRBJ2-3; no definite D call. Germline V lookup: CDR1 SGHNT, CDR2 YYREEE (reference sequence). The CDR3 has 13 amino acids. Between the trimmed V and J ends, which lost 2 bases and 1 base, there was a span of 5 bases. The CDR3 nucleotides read TGTGCCAGCAGCTTCCGCGGCACAGATACGCAGTATTTT. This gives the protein CASSFRGTDTQYF.

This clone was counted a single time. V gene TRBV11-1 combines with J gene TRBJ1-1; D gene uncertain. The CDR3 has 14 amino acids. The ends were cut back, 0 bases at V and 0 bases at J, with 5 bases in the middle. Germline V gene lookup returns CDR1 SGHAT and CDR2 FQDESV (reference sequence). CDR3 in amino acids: CASSLAAVNTEAFF. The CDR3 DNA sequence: TGTGCCAGCAGCTTAGCAGCGGTGAACACTGAAGCTTTCTTT.

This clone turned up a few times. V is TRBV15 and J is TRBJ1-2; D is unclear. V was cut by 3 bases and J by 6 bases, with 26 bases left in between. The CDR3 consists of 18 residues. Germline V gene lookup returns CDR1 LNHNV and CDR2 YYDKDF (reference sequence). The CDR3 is CATSSLEAGMTSAHGYTF. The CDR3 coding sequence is TGTGCCACCAGCAGCTTAGAAGCCGGGATGACATCGGCCCATGGCTACACCTTC.

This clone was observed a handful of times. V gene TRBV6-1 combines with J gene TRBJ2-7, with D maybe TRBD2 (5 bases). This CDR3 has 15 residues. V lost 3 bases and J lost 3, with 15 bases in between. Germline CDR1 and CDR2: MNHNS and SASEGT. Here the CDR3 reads CASSDRRGRVYEQYF. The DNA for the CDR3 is TGTGCCAGCAGTGACCGGAGAGGGCGAGTCTACGAGCAGTACTTC.

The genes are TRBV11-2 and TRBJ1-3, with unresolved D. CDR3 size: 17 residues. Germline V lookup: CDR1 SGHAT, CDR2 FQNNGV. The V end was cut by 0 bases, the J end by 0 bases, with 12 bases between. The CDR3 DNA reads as TGTGCCAGCAGCTTAGAAGCTCACCCCCTCTCTGGAAACACCATATATTTT. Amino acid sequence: CASSLEAHPLSGNTIYF.

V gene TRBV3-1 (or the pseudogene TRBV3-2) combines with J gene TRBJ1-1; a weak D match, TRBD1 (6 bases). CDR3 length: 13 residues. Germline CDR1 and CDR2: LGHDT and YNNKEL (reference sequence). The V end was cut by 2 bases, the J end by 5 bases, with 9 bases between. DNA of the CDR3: TGTGCCAGCAGCCAAAGGGGGGGAACTGAAGCTTTCTTT. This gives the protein CASSQRGGTEAFF.

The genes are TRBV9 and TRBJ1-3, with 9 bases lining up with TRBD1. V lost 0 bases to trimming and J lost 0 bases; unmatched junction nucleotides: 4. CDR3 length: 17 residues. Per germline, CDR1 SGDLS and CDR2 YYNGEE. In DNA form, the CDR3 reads TGTGCCAGCAGCGTAGAGGGACAGGGCCTCTCTGGAAACACCATATATTTT. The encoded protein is CASSVEGQGLSGNTIYF.

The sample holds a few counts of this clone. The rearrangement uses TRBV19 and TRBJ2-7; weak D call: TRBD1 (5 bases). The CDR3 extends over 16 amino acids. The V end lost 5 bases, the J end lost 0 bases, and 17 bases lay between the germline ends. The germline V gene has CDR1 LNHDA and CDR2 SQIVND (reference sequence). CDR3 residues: CASSPSSTVVSYEQYF. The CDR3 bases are TGTGCCAGTAGTCCCTCCTCGACAGTCGTCTCCTACGAGCAGTACTTC.

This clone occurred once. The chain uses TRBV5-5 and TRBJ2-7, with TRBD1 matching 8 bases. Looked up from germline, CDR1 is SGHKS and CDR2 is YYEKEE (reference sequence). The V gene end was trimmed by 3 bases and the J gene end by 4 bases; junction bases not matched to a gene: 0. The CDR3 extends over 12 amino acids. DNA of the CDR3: TGTGCCAGCAGCTGGACAGGGTACGAGCAGTACTTC. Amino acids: CASSWTGYEQYF.

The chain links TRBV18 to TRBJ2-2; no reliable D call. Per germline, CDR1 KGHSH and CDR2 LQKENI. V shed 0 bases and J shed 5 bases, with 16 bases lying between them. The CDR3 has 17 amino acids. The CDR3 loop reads CASSPPLGAPDTGELFF. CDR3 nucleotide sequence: TGTGCCAGCTCACCACCGTTGGGCGCCCCGGATACCGGGGAGCTGTTTTTT.